Shown below are 24 T cell receptor beta chains from a single sample sequenced in a study of sequential checkpoint blockade in melanoma. Treatment: randomized to nivolumab then ipilimumab (arm A) or the reverse (arm B). The method was immunoSEQ multiplex PCR; TCRdb's version includes in-frame clones alone and lacks a portion of them. The data show over 30,000 clones, with roughly 81% seen just once and approximately 6% held by the top ten. Material: CD8+ T cells sorted from blood (inferred from file names), obtained from a patient given nivolumab and ipilimumab in sequence. The receptors were sampled from a human donor with melanoma.

The chain recombines TRBV28 with TRBJ2-7, with 7 bases that match TRBD1. V lost 9 bases to trimming and J lost 2 bases; unmatched junction nucleotides: 7. The CDR3 is made up of 13 amino acids. The germline gives CDR1 MDHEN, CDR2 SYDVKM. The CDR3 DNA reads as TGTGCCAGTTGGACAGGACGGACCTACGAGCAGTACTTC. It is translated as CASWTGRTYEQYF.

This chain uses TRBV6-4 with TRBJ1-1, with TRBD1 matching over 8 bases. Germline trimming cut 0 bases from V and 1 base from J; bases unmatched to any gene: 4. Germline V gene lookup returns CDR1 MRHNA and CDR2 SNTAGT. There are 16 residues in the CDR3. CDR3 coding DNA: TGTGCCAGCAGTGACTCCCCCGGGACAGGGAACACTGAAGCTTTCTTT. This sequence encodes CASSDSPGTGNTEAFF.

The chain combines TRBV27 with TRBJ2-7; D may be TRBD2 (5 bases). The CDR3 is made up of 13 amino acids. Germline CDR1 is MNHEY and CDR2 is SMNVEV (reference sequence). The V end lost 5 bases, the J end lost 7 bases, and 15 bases lay between the germline ends. CDR3 in amino acids: CASSLSGEEEQYF. The CDR3 region has the DNA TGTGCCAGCAGTCTCTCCGGGGAAGAGGAGCAGTACTTC.

The genes are TRBV7-9 and TRBJ2-3; weak D call: TRBD1 (5 bases). V was trimmed by 6 bases and J by 0 bases, leaving 10 bases between them. The CDR3 sequence is 14 residues long. From germline, CDR1 is SEHNR and CDR2 FQNEAQ (reference sequence). The CDR3 reads CASSLDISTDTQYF. CDR3 DNA: TGTGCCAGCAGTTTGGACATCAGCACAGATACGCAGTATTTT.

This clone was recorded only once. The rearrangement links TRBV28 to TRBJ2-5; 7 bases match TRBD2. V shed 5 bases and J 1 base; nucleotides not matched to a gene: 10. The CDR3 is 16 residues long. CDR1 and CDR2 from the germline V gene are MDHEN and SYDVKM. CDR3 sequence reads: CASSPRWGEGQETQYF. CDR3 coding DNA: TGTGCCAGCAGTCCCCGGTGGGGGGAGGGCCAAGAGACCCAGTACTTC.

DNA of the CDR3: TGTGCCAGCAGTTTAACCGGGGGAGGGGGGTTGAACACTGAAGCTTTCTTT. The encoded protein is CASSLTGGGGLNTEAFF. The genes are TRBV27 and TRBJ1-1, with TRBD1 as a possible D gene (6 bases). Germline V gene sequence: CDR1 MNHEY, CDR2 SMNVEV (reference sequence). This CDR3 has 17 amino acids. V was pared by 2 bases and J by 0 bases, with 16 bases between.

J is TRBJ2-1 and V is TRBV7-8; possible D gene TRBD2, 6 bases. The CDR3 has 15 amino acids. Germline CDR1 is SGHVS and CDR2 is FQNEAQ. The V end was cut by 4 bases, the J end by 5 bases, with 15 bases between. This CDR3 reads CASSSLALGDNEQFF. In DNA, the CDR3 is TGTGCCAGCAGCTCCCTAGCGTTGGGGGACAATGAGCAGTTCTTC.

The rearrangement links TRBV11-2 to TRBJ2-7; D possibly corresponds to TRBD2 (6 bases). Germline values: CDR1 SGHAT, CDR2 FQNNGV. This CDR3 comprises 16 residues. V lost 1 base, J lost 3 bases, and 16 bases lay in between. The CDR3 loop is CASSLGPLAELYEQYF. CDR3 DNA: TGTGCCAGCAGCTTAGGACCACTAGCAGAACTCTACGAGCAGTACTTC.

The CDR3 region is CASSLVARGTDTQYF. The DNA for the CDR3 is TGTGCCAGCAGTTTAGTAGCGAGGGGGACAGATACGCAGTATTTT. This chain uses TRBV28 with TRBJ2-3; a weak D match, TRBD1 (6 bases). The germline V gene encodes CDR1 MDHEN and CDR2 SYDVKM. The ends were cut back, 2 bases at V and 3 bases at J, with 12 bases in the middle. The CDR3 runs to 15 residues.

This chain links TRBV28 with TRBJ2-1; tentative D call: TRBD1 (6 bases). V dropped 6 bases and J dropped 8 bases, with 11 bases sitting between them. In germline, CDR1 is MDHEN, CDR2 SYDVKM. This CDR3 spans 12 amino acids. Written as DNA, the CDR3 is TGTGCCAGCAGCCGGACAGCTGATGAGCAGTTCTTC. Protein: CASSRTADEQFF. Together with reference TRBV28 and TRBJ2-1, the CDR3 gives the full variable domain: DVKVTQSSRYLVKRTGEKVFLECVQDMDHENMFWYRQDPGLGLRLIYFSYDVKMKEKGDIPEGYSVSREKKERFSLILESASTNQTSMYLCASSRTADEQFFGPGTRLTVL.

The gene calls are TRBV6-4 and TRBJ2-3; 10 bases are shared with TRBD1. The V gene end was trimmed by 2 bases and the J gene end by 4 bases; junction bases not matched to a gene: 0. CDR1 is MRHNA and CDR2 is SNTAGT in the germline V gene. The CDR3 has 14 amino acids. The CDR3 region has the DNA TGTGCCAGCAGTGACGGACAGGGGGCAGATACGCAGTATTTT. It encodes CASSDGQGADTQYF.

This sequence joins TRBV5-1 and TRBJ2-7; weak D call: TRBD1 (6 bases). CDR3 length: 15 residues. CDR1 SGHRS and CDR2 YFSETQ come from the germline V gene. Trimming left V 0 bases short and J 0 bases short, with 10 bases between. The CDR3 DNA reads as TGCGCCAGCAGCTTGGGACAGGACATCTCCTACGAGCAGTACTTC. Its protein product is CASSLGQDISYEQYF.

The V call is TRBV27, the J call TRBJ2-1; the D gene is possibly TRBD2 (6 bases). Germline V gene data show CDR1 as MNHEY and CDR2 as SMNVEV (reference sequence). The CDR3 loop spans 16 amino acids. Trimming took off 5 bases at V and 4 bases at J, with 18 bases between the two ends. The CDR3 DNA reads as TGTGCCAGCAGTCCCCGCGGGACGGAGCCATACAATGAGCAGTTCTTC. Its translation: CASSPRGTEPYNEQFF.

The chain combines TRBV19 with TRBJ2-3, with 7 nucleotides matching TRBD2. Germline V gene lookup returns CDR1 LNHDA and CDR2 SQIVND (reference sequence). V lost 7 bases and J lost 2; bases outside the gene matches: 6. The CDR3 is made up of 14 amino acids. The CDR3 sequence is CASTSGKATDTQYF. In DNA, the CDR3 is TGTGCCAGTACCAGCGGGAAAGCCACAGATACGCAGTATTTT.

The chain recombines TRBV5-6 with TRBJ2-4; the D gene is possibly TRBD1 (6 bases). The V end was cut by 5 bases, the J end by 4 bases, with 16 bases between. This CDR3 is 15 amino acids long. CDR1 is SGHDT and CDR2 is YYEEEE in the germline V gene. Here the CDR3 reads CASSYVRDMKNIQYF. CDR3 in DNA: TGTGCCAGCAGTTATGTAAGGGACATGAAAAACATTCAGTACTTC.

V is TRBV2 and J is TRBJ1-5; D perhaps matches TRBD1 (6 bases). V lost 10 bases and J lost 2, with 21 bases in between. The CDR3 spans 16 residues. Germline V CDR1 and CDR2: SNHLY, FYNNEI. CDR3 nucleotide sequence: TGTGCCATTCAGATGGAACAGGGAGCCCGCAATCAGCCCCAGCATTTT. Translated: CAIQMEQGARNQPQHF.

V usage is TRBV13 and J usage is TRBJ2-5, with 10 positions matching TRBD2. V dropped 4 bases and J dropped 5; count of bases not matched to a gene: 19. The CDR3 is 19 residues long. Germline V gene data show CDR1 as PRHDT and CDR2 as FYEKMQ (reference sequence). CDR3 sequence: CASSSPSLAGKWRVETQYF. The CDR3, as DNA: TGTGCCAGCAGCTCTCCGTCACTAGCGGGGAAATGGCGGGTGGAGACCCAGTACTTC.

The chain uses TRBV29-1 and TRBJ1-2; tentatively, D is TRBD1 (6 bases). The CDR3 has 11 amino acids. Per germline, CDR1 SQVTM and CDR2 ANQGSEA. V lost 0 bases to trimming and J lost 12 bases, with 11 bases between them. In DNA, the CDR3 is TGCAGCGTTGAAGATACAGGGACACACACCTTC. Protein product: CSVEDTGTHTF. Combining the CDR3 with reference TRBV29-1 and TRBJ1-2 gives the whole variable domain SAVISQKPSRDICQRGTSLTIQCQVDSQVTMMFWYRQQPGQSLTLIATANQGSEATYESGFVIDKFPISRPNLTFSTLTVSNMSPEDSSIYLCSVEDTGTHTFGSGTRLTVV.

The chain joins TRBV4-2 to TRBJ2-7; D not resolved. Per the germline V gene, CDR1 is LGHNA and CDR2 is YNFKEQ. Trimming shortened V by 4 bases and J by 1 base, and 8 bases separated the two germline ends. The CDR3 is made up of 13 amino acids. The CDR3 reads CASSPAQSYEQYF. The DNA for the CDR3 is TGTGCCAGCAGCCCCGCTCAGTCCTACGAGCAGTACTTC.

The CDR3 sequence is CASSEWTGVNTEAFF. CDR3 coding DNA: TGTGCCAGCAGTGAGTGGACAGGGGTGAACACTGAAGCTTTCTTT. The genes are TRBV6-1 and TRBJ1-1; 9 positions agree with TRBD1. The CDR3 runs to 15 residues. V lost 3 bases, J lost 0 bases, and 2 bases stayed unmatched. The germline V gene encodes CDR1 MNHNS and CDR2 SASEGT.

The rearrangement links TRBV28 to TRBJ1-5, with 9 bases identical to TRBD1. The CDR3 runs to 20 residues. Germline trimming cut 4 bases from V and 3 bases from J; bases unmatched to any gene: 19. Germline CDR1 MDHEN, CDR2 SYDVKM. CDR3 bases: TGTGCCAGCAGTTCTATCTTACCGGGACAGGGCCTATACCCCAATCAGCCCCAGCATTTT. It specifies CASSSILPGQGLYPNQPQHF.

The chain couples TRBV14 to TRBJ1-1; 7 nucleotides match TRBD1. After removal of 4 bases from V and 6 bases from J, the junction contained 5 bases not matched to a gene. Per the germline V gene, CDR1 is SGHDN and CDR2 is FVKESK. The CDR3 length is 13 residues. CDR3 amino acids: CASSLWTGSEAFF. CDR3 nucleotide sequence: TGTGCCAGCAGCCTATGGACAGGTTCTGAAGCTTTCTTT.

On this clone itself: One junction end does not reproduce the germline sequence, and a read error may be involved. The chain recombines TRBV6-1 with TRBJ2-1; no clear D. The V gene's germline CDR1 is MNHNS and CDR2 SASEGT. CDR3 length equals 10 residues. In DNA form, the CDR3 reads TGTGCCAGCAGTGACCCCCTACCGATCTTC. Its protein is CASSDPLPIF.

The rearrangement links TRBV27 to TRBJ1-2; TRBD1 matches at 8 bases. The V and J ends lost 8 bases and 5 bases, in that order; junction bases with no gene match: 7. This CDR3 spans 13 amino acids. Germline V lookup: CDR1 MNHEY, CDR2 SMNVEV (reference sequence). Written as DNA, the CDR3 is TGTGCCAGCCGAACCGGGACAGGATATGGCTACACCTTC. Encoded protein: CASRTGTGYGYTF.